In its sample, the clone carrying this T cell receptor (beta chain) was seen many times. Authors of the study amplified TCR beta CDR3 regions from RNA transcripts. RT-PCR in the first round (using the HTBI primer set) targeted the TCR CDR3. TCRdb independently ran MiXCR on the multiplex PCR reads; one entry per CDR3 protein. The sample holds some 370,000 distinct CDR3 sequences; about 14% are singletons and the top ten take 28%. The record originates from a study of T cells in Graves' hyperthyroidism and ophthalmopathy. Germline V gene sequence: CDR1 SNHLY, CDR2 FYNNEI. The CDR3 extends over 16 amino acids. V dropped 1 base and J dropped 6 bases, with 15 bases sitting between them.

The sequenced material came from blood. The receptor's source is a man aged 45-65 years with Graves' ophthalmopathy. V is TRBV2 and J is TRBJ2-2; the D call may be TRBD1 or TRBD2 (5 bases each). The DNA of the CDR3 is TGTGCCAGCAGTGAAGTGAGGGGCGCAGGCGCCGGGGAGCTGTTTTTT. The encoded protein is CASSEVRGAGAGELFF.